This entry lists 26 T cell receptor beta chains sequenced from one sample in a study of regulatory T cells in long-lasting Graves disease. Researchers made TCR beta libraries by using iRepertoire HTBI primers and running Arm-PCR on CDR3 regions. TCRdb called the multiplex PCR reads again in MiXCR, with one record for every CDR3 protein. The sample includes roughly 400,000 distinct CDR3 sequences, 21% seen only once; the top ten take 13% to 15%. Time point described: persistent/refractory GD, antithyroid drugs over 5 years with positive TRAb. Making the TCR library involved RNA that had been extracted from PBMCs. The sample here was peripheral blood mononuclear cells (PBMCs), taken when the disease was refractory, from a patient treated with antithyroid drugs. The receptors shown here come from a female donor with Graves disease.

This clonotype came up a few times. Here the CDR3 DNA reads TGCGCCAGCAGCCCTGATGGGACTAGCGGGAGGGGCTACGAGCAGTACTTC. Translating it yields CASSPDGTSGRGYEQYF. The chain combines TRBV5-1 with TRBJ2-7, with 16 bases fitting TRBD2. The CDR3 extends over 17 amino acids. Germline V gene lookup returns CDR1 SGHRS and CDR2 YFSETQ. V lost 4 bases and J lost 3; bases outside the gene matches: 7. Full variable domain (rest looked up from reference TRBV5-1 and TRBJ2-7): KAGVTQTPRYLIKTRGQQVTLSCSPISGHRSVSWYQQTPGQGLQFLFEYFSETQRNKGNFPGRFSGRQFSNSRSEMNVSTLELGDSALYLCASSPDGTSGRGYEQYFGPGTRLTVT.

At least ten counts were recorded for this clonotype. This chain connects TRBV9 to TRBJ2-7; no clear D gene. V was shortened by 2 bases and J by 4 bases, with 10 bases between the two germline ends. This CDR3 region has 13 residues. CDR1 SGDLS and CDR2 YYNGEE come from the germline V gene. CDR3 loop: CASSVDGGYEQYF. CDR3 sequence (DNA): TGTGCCAGCAGCGTCGACGGTGGGTACGAGCAGTACTTC.

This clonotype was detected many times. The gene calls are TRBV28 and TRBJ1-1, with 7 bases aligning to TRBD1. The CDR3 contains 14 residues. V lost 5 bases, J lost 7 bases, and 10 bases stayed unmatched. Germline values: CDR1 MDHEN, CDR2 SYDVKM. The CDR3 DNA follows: TGTGCCAGCAGTGAAACAGGGGCGGGACTTGAAGCTTTCTTT. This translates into CASSETGAGLEAFF.

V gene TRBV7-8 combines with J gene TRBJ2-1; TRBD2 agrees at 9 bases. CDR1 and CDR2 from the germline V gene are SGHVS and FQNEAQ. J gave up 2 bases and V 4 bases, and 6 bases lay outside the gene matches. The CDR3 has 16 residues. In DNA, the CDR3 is TGTGCCAGCAGCTCCTTAGCGGGAGCCCCCTACAATGAGCAGTTCTTC. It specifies CASSSLAGAPYNEQFF.

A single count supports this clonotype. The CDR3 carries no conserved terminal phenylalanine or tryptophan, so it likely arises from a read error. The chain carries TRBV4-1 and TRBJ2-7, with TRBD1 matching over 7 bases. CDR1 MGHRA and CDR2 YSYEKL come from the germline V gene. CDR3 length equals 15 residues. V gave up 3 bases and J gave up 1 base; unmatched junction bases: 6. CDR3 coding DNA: TGCGCCAGCAGCCACCCGGACAGGAAGTCCTACGAGCAGTACCTC. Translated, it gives CASSHPDRKSYEQYL.

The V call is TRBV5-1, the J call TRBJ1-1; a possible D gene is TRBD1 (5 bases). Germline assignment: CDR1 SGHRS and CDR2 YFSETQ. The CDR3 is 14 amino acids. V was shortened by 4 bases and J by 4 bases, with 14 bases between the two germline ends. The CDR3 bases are TGCGCCAGCAGCCCTCGGGAGGGGATCACTGAAGCTTTCTTT. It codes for CASSPREGITEAFF.

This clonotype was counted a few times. The CDR3 is CSAQREVDEQYF. DNA of the CDR3: TGCAGTGCTCAGCGGGAGGTGGACGAGCAGTACTTC. The genes are TRBV20-1 and TRBJ2-7, with TRBD2 matching 9 bases. J gave up 5 bases and V 5 bases, and 4 bases lay outside the gene matches. Looked up from germline, CDR1 is DFQATT and CDR2 is SNEGSKA (reference sequence). The CDR3 totals 12 residues.

The CDR3 DNA follows: TGTGCCAGCAGCGTCGGGACAGGGGGCGTAAACAATCAGCCCCAGCATTTT. Residues: CASSVGTGGVNNQPQHF. The chain joins TRBV12-3 or TRBV12-4 to TRBJ1-5; 12 nucleotides match TRBD1. J was trimmed by 3 bases and V by 6 bases; bases with no gene match: 9. This CDR3 has 17 residues.

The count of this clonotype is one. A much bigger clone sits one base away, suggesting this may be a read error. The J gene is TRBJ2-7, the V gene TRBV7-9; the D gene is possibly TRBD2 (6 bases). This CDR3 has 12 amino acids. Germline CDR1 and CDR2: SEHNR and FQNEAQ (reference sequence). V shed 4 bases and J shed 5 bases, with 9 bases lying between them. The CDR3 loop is CASSSEGDEQYF. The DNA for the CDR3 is TGTGCCAGCAGCTCGGAGGGTGACGAGCAGTACTTC.

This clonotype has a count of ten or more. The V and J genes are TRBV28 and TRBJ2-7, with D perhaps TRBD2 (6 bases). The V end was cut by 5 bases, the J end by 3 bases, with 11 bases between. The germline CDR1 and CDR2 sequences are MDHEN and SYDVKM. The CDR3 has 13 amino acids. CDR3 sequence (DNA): TGTGCCAGCAGTCCGGGAGAGAGCTACGAGCAGTACTTC. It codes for CASSPGESYEQYF.

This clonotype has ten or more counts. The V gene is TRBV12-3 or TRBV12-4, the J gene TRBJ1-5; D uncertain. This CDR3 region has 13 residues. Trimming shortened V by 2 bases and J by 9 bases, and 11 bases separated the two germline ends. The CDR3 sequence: CASSLQPLGPQHF. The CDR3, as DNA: TGTGCCAGCAGTTTACAGCCCTTGGGGCCCCAGCATTTT.

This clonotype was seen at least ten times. The CDR3 loop reads CASSLSGVMQETQYF. CDR3 nucleotide sequence: TGTGCCAGCAGTCTTAGCGGGGTAATGCAAGAGACCCAGTACTTC. The chain couples TRBV12-3 or TRBV12-4 to TRBJ2-5; 8 nucleotides line up with TRBD2. The ends lost 5 bases at V and 2 bases at J; junction bases unmatched: 7. The CDR3 loop spans 15 amino acids.

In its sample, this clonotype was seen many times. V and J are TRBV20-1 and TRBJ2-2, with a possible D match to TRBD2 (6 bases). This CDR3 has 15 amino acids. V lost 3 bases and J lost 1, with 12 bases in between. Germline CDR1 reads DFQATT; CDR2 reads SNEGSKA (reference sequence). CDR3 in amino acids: CSARGGRRNTGELFF. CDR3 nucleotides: TGCAGTGCTAGGGGGGGACGTAGGAACACCGGGGAGCTGTTTTTT.

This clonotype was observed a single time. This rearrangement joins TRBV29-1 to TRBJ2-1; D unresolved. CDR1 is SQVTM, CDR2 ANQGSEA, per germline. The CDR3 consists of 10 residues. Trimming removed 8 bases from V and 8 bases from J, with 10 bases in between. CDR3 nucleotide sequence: TGCAGCTCACGTAGCCATGAGCAGTTCTTC. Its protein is CSSRSHEQFF.

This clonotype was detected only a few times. The CDR3 sequence: CSVGGGPNTGELFF. In DNA, the CDR3 is TGCAGCGTTGGCGGGGGGCCCAACACCGGGGAGCTGTTTTTT. This chain joins TRBV29-1 and TRBJ2-2; 8 nucleotides agree with TRBD2. The CDR3 has 14 amino acids. Germline lookup yields CDR1 SQVTM and CDR2 ANQGSEA. V shed 4 bases and J 2 bases; nucleotides not matched to a gene: 3.

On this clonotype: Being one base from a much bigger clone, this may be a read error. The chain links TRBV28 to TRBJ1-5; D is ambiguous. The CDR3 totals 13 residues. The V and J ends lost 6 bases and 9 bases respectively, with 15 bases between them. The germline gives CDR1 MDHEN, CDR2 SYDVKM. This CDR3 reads CASSGRPVSPQHF. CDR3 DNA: TGTGCCAGCAGCGGACGGCCCGTTTCGCCCCAGCATTTT.

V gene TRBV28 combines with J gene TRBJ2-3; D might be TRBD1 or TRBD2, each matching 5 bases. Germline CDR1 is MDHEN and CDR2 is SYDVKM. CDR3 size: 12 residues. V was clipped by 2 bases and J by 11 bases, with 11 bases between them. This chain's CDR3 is CASSLEGQWQYF. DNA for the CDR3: TGTGCCAGCAGTTTAGAGGGGCAATGGCAGTATTTT. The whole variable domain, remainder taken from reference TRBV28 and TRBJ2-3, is DVKVTQSSRYLVKRTGEKVFLECVQDMDHENMFWYRQDPGLGLRLIYFSYDVKMKEKGDIPEGYSVSREKKERFSLILESASTNQTSMYLCASSLEGQWQYFGPGTRLTVL.

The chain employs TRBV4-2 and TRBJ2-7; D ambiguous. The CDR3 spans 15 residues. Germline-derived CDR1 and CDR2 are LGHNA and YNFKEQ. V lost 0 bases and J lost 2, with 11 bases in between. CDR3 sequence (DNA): TGTGCCAGCAGCCAAGAAGACAAGGCAGCCTACGAGCAGTACTTC. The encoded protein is CASSQEDKAAYEQYF.

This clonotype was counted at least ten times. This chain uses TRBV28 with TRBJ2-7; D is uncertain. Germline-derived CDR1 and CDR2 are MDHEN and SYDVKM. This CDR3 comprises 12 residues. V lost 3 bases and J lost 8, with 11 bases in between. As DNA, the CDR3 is TGTGCCAGCAGTTTCGGTGAAGAGAAGCAGTACTTC. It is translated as CASSFGEEKQYF.

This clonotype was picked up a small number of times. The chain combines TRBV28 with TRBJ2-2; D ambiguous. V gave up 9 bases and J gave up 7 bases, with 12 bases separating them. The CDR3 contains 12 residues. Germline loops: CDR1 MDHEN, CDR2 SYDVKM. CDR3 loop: CASTPVGGELFF. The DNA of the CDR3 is TGTGCCAGTACCCCGGTTGGCGGGGAGCTGTTTTTT.

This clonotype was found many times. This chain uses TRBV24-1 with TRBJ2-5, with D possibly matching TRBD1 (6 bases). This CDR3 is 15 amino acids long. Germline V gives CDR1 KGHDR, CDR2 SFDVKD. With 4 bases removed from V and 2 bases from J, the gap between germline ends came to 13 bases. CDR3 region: CATSELTGGQETQYF. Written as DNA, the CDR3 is TGTGCCACCAGTGAACTGACAGGTGGACAAGAGACCCAGTACTTC.

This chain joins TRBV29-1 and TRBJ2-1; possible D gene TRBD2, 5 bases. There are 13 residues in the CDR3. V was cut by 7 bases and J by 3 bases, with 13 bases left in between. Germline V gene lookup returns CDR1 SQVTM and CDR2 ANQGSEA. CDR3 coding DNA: TGCAGCGGTGGGATCACTAGCTACAATGAGCAGTTCTTC. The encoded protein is CSGGITSYNEQFF.

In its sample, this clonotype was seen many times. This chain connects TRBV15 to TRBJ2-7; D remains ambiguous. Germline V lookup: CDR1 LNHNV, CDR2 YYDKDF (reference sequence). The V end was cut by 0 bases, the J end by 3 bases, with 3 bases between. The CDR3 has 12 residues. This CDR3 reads CATSRDSYEQYF. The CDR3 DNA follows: TGTGCCACCAGCAGAGACAGCTACGAGCAGTACTTC. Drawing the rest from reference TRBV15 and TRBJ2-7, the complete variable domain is DAMVIQNPRYQVTQFGKPVTLSCSQTLNHNVMYWYQQKSSQAPKLLFHYYDKDFNNEADTPDNFQSRRPNTSFCFLDIRSPGLGDTAMYLCATSRDSYEQYFGPGTRLTVT.

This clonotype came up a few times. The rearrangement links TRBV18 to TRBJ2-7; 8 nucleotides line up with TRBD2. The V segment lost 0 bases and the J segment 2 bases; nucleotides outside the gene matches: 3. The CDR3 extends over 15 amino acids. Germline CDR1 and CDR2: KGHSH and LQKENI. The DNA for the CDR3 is TGTGCCAGCTCACCACCGAGCGGGAGCGCCTACGAGCAGTACTTC. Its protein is CASSPPSGSAYEQYF.

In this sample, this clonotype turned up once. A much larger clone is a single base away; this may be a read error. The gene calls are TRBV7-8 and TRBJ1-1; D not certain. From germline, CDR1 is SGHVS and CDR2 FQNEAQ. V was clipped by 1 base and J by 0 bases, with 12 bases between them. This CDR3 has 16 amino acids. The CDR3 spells CASSLVRSLMNTEAFF. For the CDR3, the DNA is TGTGCCAGCAGCTTAGTCAGGTCACTCATGAACACTGAAGCTTTCTTT.

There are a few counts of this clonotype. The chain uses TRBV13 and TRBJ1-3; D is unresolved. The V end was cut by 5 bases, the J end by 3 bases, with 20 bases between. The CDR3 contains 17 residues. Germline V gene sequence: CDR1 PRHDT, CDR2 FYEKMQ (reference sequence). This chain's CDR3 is CASSGILRPAVGNTIYF. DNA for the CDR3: TGTGCCAGCAGCGGTATTCTAAGACCAGCTGTTGGAAACACCATATATTTT.